Following are 22 T cell receptor beta chains from one sample sequenced in a study of T cell responses to AZD1222 COVID-19 vaccine. Measured with immunoSEQ multiplex PCR; TCRdb has only the in-frame clones, and not every one. The sample yields fewer than 110,000 clones, roughly 91% seen once. Sequencing used peripheral blood, obtained on day 0 of AZD1222 vaccination. The origin of the receptors is an adult in good health.

The J gene is TRBJ1-1, the V gene TRBV5-6, with a tentative D call TRBD1 (6 bases). Germline-derived CDR1 and CDR2 are SGHDT and YYEEEE. Trimming pared 2 bases from V and 0 bases from J, leaving 20 bases between. CDR3 length: 18 residues. The CDR3 protein is CASSFYPGAFLMNTEAFF. The CDR3 DNA follows: TGTGCCAGCAGCTTCTATCCAGGGGCCTTTCTAATGAACACTGAAGCTTTCTTT.

The chain uses TRBV6-1 and TRBJ2-7; D is undetermined. The CDR3 has 11 amino acids. Trimming pared 2 bases from V and 4 bases from J, leaving 3 bases between. Germline CDR1 is MNHNS and CDR2 is SASEGT. The CDR3 loop is CASSERYEQYF. The DNA for the CDR3 is TGTGCCAGCAGTGAACGGTACGAGCAGTACTTC.

This sequence joins TRBV5-1 and TRBJ2-3; 8 positions match TRBD2. This CDR3 comprises 14 residues. Germline CDR1 is SGHRS and CDR2 is YFSETQ. V gave up 3 bases and J gave up 0 bases; unmatched junction bases: 0. CDR3 sequence: CASSWTSSTDTQYF. The CDR3 nucleotides are TGCGCCAGCAGCTGGACTAGCAGCACAGATACGCAGTATTTT.

This clone was seen ten or more times. The chain employs TRBV27 and TRBJ2-7; tentatively, D is TRBD2 (6 bases). V lost 6 bases to trimming and J lost 3 bases, with 21 bases between them. Per germline, CDR1 MNHEY and CDR2 SMNVEV (reference sequence). The CDR3 length is 16 residues. The CDR3 region is CASSRGVEGTIYEQYF. The CDR3 coding sequence is TGTGCCAGCAGCCGAGGGGTGGAGGGGACCATCTACGAGCAGTACTTC.

The CDR3 sequence is CASTAEGTGNTIYF. CDR3 sequence (DNA): TGTGCCAGCACTGCCGAGGGGACTGGAAACACCATATATTTT. This sequence joins TRBV28 and TRBJ1-3; TRBD1 is a possible D gene (5 bases). CDR3 length: 14 residues. The V and J ends lost 7 bases and 2 bases respectively, with 12 bases between them. The germline V gene encodes CDR1 MDHEN and CDR2 SYDVKM. The full variable domain, completed using reference TRBV28 and TRBJ1-3, is DVKVTQSSRYLVKRTGEKVFLECVQDMDHENMFWYRQDPGLGLRLIYFSYDVKMKEKGDIPEGYSVSREKKERFSLILESASTNQTSMYLCASTAEGTGNTIYFGEGSWLTVV.

The rearrangement joins TRBV2 to TRBJ2-7, with D maybe TRBD1 (6 bases). Trimming removed 8 bases from V and 5 bases from J, with 16 bases in between. CDR3 size: 13 residues. Germline values: CDR1 SNHLY, CDR2 FYNNEI. The CDR3 spells CASEITGSHEQYF. DNA of the CDR3: TGTGCCAGCGAGATTACAGGGTCCCACGAGCAGTACTTC.

The rearrangement joins TRBV7-8 to TRBJ2-7; TRBD2 matches 9 bases. The CDR3 spans 17 residues. V lost 3 bases and J lost 0; bases outside the gene matches: 9. Looked up from germline, CDR1 is SGHVS and CDR2 is FQNEAQ. CDR3 protein: CASSFRLADEHSYEQYF. CDR3 coding DNA: TGTGCCAGCAGCTTCAGACTAGCGGACGAACACTCCTACGAGCAGTACTTC.

The J gene is TRBJ1-5, the V gene TRBV4-2; 8 positions agree with TRBD1. The CDR3 sequence is 19 residues long. V lost 1 base to trimming and J lost 9 bases; unmatched junction nucleotides: 20. Germline assignment: CDR1 LGHNA and CDR2 YNFKEQ. In nucleotides, the CDR3 is TGTGCCAGCAGCCAAGGTCGTATAGGGTTCCGGGACAGGATTCCGCCCCAGCATTTT. Residues: CASSQGRIGFRDRIPPQHF.

The genes are TRBV18 and TRBJ1-2; D remains ambiguous. The CDR3 runs to 15 residues. The ends were cut back, 3 bases at V and 5 bases at J, with 16 bases in the middle. CDR1 and CDR2 from the germline V gene are KGHSH and LQKENI. For the CDR3, the DNA is TGTGCCAGCTCACCTTCCCAGGTCCGACCTTATGGCTACACCTTC. It translates to CASSPSQVRPYGYTF.

This chain joins TRBV6-4 and TRBJ2-3; 7 bases are shared with TRBD2. The CDR3 length is 15 residues. Germline V lookup: CDR1 MRHNA, CDR2 SNTAGT. V gave up 5 bases and J gave up 3 bases; unmatched junction bases: 8. For the CDR3, the DNA is TGTGCCAGCAGTAATTCCGGGGGGTGGACAGATACGCAGTATTTT. Translating it yields CASSNSGGWTDTQYF.

The gene calls are TRBV3-1 (or the pseudogene TRBV3-2) and TRBJ2-7; 10 bases agree with TRBD2. Germline values: CDR1 LGHDT, CDR2 YNNKEL (reference sequence). The CDR3 consists of 16 residues. V shed 1 base and J 7 bases; nucleotides not matched to a gene: 10. The CDR3 region is CASSQVGLAGVVEQYF. The DNA of the CDR3 is TGTGCCAGCAGCCAAGTTGGGCTAGCGGGAGTGGTGGAGCAGTACTTC.

The chain is built from TRBV27 and TRBJ2-2, with D possibly matching TRBD2 (6 bases). Trimming took off 5 bases at V and 3 bases at J, with 13 bases between the two ends. The CDR3 is 15 amino acids. Per germline, CDR1 MNHEY and CDR2 SMNVEV (reference sequence). CDR3 sequence (DNA): TGTGCCAGCAGTCCGCTCAGGGAGGACACCGGGGAGCTGTTTTTT. It is translated as CASSPLREDTGELFF.

V is TRBV28 and J is TRBJ1-1; the D is unclear. CDR1 is MDHEN and CDR2 is SYDVKM in the germline V gene. The V end lost 2 bases, the J end lost 1 base, and 2 bases lay between the germline ends. This CDR3 comprises 12 residues. As DNA, the CDR3 is TGTGCCAGCAGTTTACAGAACACTGAAGCTTTCTTT. Its translation is CASSLQNTEAFF.

V and J are TRBV2 and TRBJ2-7; D uncertain. V lost 7 bases and J 7 bases, leaving 20 bases between the germline ends. The CDR3 has 14 residues. Germline loops: CDR1 SNHLY, CDR2 FYNNEI. This CDR3 reads CASTNSNLVQEQYF. In DNA, the CDR3 is TGTGCCAGCACCAACTCTAACCTGGTCCAGGAGCAGTACTTC.

The chain links TRBV5-1 to TRBJ2-7, with 14 bases fitting TRBD2. This CDR3 is 15 amino acids long. CDR1 SGHRS and CDR2 YFSETQ come from the germline V gene. J gave up 3 bases and V 3 bases, and 2 bases lay outside the gene matches. CDR3 sequence: CASSSGLAGVYEQYF. The CDR3 region has the DNA TGCGCCAGCAGCTCGGGACTAGCGGGAGTCTACGAGCAGTACTTC.

This rearrangement joins TRBV5-4 to TRBJ2-6; D unresolved. CDR3 length: 16 residues. Deletions cut 2 bases from V and 7 bases from J, with 16 bases between. Germline V gene data show CDR1 as SGHNT and CDR2 as YYREEE (reference sequence). CDR3 bases: TGTGCCAGCAGCTTCGCCGGTACTCTGGGAGCCAACGTCCTGACTTTC. Translation: CASSFAGTLGANVLTF.

This chain uses TRBV28 with TRBJ2-3, with D possibly matching TRBD2 (5 bases). Trimming removed 6 bases from V and 1 base from J, with 5 bases in between. The length of the CDR3 is 12 residues. Germline CDR1 MDHEN, CDR2 SYDVKM. DNA of the CDR3: TGTGCCAGCAGGGGAGGCACAGATACGCAGTATTTT. Its protein product is CASRGGTDTQYF.

V usage is TRBV4-3 and J usage is TRBJ2-1; maybe TRBD2 (5 bases). There are 15 residues in the CDR3. CDR1 and CDR2 (germline): LGHNA, YSLEER. V lost 2 bases to trimming and J lost 5 bases, with 13 bases between them. The CDR3 sequence: CASSQSVGANNEQFF. Here the CDR3 DNA reads TGCGCCAGCAGCCAATCCGTGGGAGCCAACAATGAGCAGTTCTTC.

V gene TRBV27 combines with J gene TRBJ2-1, with 7 bases fitting TRBD2. The length of the CDR3 is 14 residues. J gave up 6 bases and V 5 bases, and 7 bases lay outside the gene matches. Germline CDR1 reads MNHEY; CDR2 reads SMNVEV (reference sequence). This CDR3 is CASSDGRPPNEQFF. The CDR3 region has the DNA TGTGCCAGCAGTGACGGGAGGCCCCCCAATGAGCAGTTCTTC.

The V gene is TRBV19, the J gene TRBJ2-7; no clear D. The germline V and J ends were trimmed by 0 bases and 5 bases, with 8 bases remaining between them. This CDR3 has 13 amino acids. Germline CDR1 is LNHDA and CDR2 is SQIVND (reference sequence). DNA of the CDR3: TGTGCCAGTAGTATAGATCAGGCTGACGAGCAGTACTTC. Its translation: CASSIDQADEQYF.

The V gene is TRBV28, the J gene TRBJ2-2; 10 nucleotides agree with TRBD2. This CDR3 contains 15 residues. V lost 6 bases to trimming and J lost 4 bases; unmatched junction nucleotides: 5. CDR1 is MDHEN and CDR2 is SYDVKM in the germline V gene. DNA for the CDR3: TGTGCCAGCAGGGAAGCTAGCGGGGGCACCGGGGAGCTGTTTTTT. It specifies CASREASGGTGELFF.

The V call is TRBV5-1, the J call TRBJ2-1; the match to TRBD1 covers 7 bases. The CDR3 spans 19 residues. Trimming cost V 4 bases and J 2 bases; bases outside gene matches: 18. CDR1 SGHRS and CDR2 YFSETQ come from the germline V gene. The CDR3 region has the DNA TGCGCCAGCAGCCCCGGAGTGAGGGGGCAAGCAAAAGCCTACAATGAGCAGTTCTTC. This codes for CASSPGVRGQAKAYNEQFF.